This TCR beta chain was sequenced for a study of long-term antiretroviral therapy in people with HIV. General study results and limits: Information on adherence, resistance and therapy changes was unavailable. Transplant donor controls retained higher diversity, though diversity increased after ART.

Trimming stripped 1 base from V and 2 bases from J, with 12 bases between. CDR1 MNHNS and CDR2 SASEGT come from the germline V gene. The CDR3 totals 16 residues. With survey level as its setting, the immunoSEQ assay was v3.0. Assay used: immunoSEQ multiplex PCR; TCRdb lists only in-frame clones, some missing. This table holds approximately 13,000 clones, about 84% found once. A word on this clone: Its antigen is currently unknown.

Per donor, at least one pre-ART and at least two post-ART PBMC samples were obtained. This chain connects TRBV6-1 to TRBJ2-1; D not certain. This sample comprised unsorted PBMCs, obtained 1.8 years before starting antiretroviral therapy. The TCR was taken from a woman aged 40 to 50 with HIV. The CDR3, as DNA: TGTGCCAGCAGTGAAGAGCTAGGCCCTCCCTACAATGAGCAGTTCTTC. The encoded protein is CASSEELGPPYNEQFF.